This T cell receptor beta chain emerged from a study of OX40 agonist ivuxolimab in advanced cancers. Study-wide context: The eligibility criteria allowed prior anti-PD-1, anti-PD-L1 or anti-CTLA-4 therapy, and 40% had some.

The study, taken as a whole, reports: Determination of antigen specificity was not performed for the expanded peripheral T cells. With doses of 0.1 to 3.0 mg/kg, CD4+ and CD8+ blood T cells had undergone clonal expansion by week 6.

Clones were sequenced by immunoSEQ multiplex PCR, and TCRdb holds only the in-frame ones, with some missing. This sample has 35,000 to 45,000 clones, with 74% found just once. As to this clone: The antigen remains unidentified.

CDR1 MGHRA and CDR2 YSYEKL come from the germline V gene. Losses at the gene ends were 4 bases for V and 4 bases for J; bases not matched to a gene: 9. This CDR3 comprises 15 residues. This sequence joins TRBV4-1 and TRBJ1-1; 7 bases fit TRBD1. The material was CD4+ or CD8+ T cells sorted from blood, obtained in a trial of the OX40 agonist ivuxolimab. The TCR was taken from an adult with an advanced solid tumor such as melanoma, head and neck, liver or kidney cancer. The CDR3 is CASSLGTDFSTEAFF. The CDR3 nucleotides are TGCGCCAGCAGCCTCGGGACAGACTTTAGCACTGAAGCTTTCTTT.